The clone carrying this T cell receptor beta chain was counted at least ten times. Its cognate antigen is unknown. This sample stems from a study of T cells in Graves' hyperthyroidism and ophthalmopathy. Findings and limits, study-wide: Most thyroid clonotypes expanded above 0.001 were also detected in blood. The model's output predicted ophthalmopathy at a median of 6.5 months prior to onset. Researchers report that a 13 V-J model separated ophthalmopathy from stable hyperthyroidism.

Diagnosing involved the use of clinical symptoms, serum thyroxine and TRAb, thyroid ultrasound and orbital computed tomography. Per germline, CDR1 SGHAT and CDR2 FQNNGV. Trimming took 3 bases from V and 6 from J; bases not matched to a gene: 12. CDR3 length: 17 residues. Amplification yielded TCR beta CDR3 regions, with RNA transcripts as the source. First-round RT-PCR targeting the TCR CDR3 was performed with the HTBI primer set. TCRdb fed the multiplex PCR reads into MiXCR, producing one record per CDR3 protein. This table holds about 210,000 distinct CDR3 sequences, 18% found once. The sequence derives from a man in his forties with Graves' hyperthyroidism. The chain joins TRBV11-2 to TRBJ2-2, with 8 bases identical to TRBD2. Sequencing was performed on blood. The CDR3 DNA reads as TGTGCCAGCAGCTTCGGCGGCAGCGGGGGTCTCCCCGGGGAGCTGTTTTTT. Its protein product is CASSFGGSGGLPGELFF.